Below, one T cell receptor beta chain is given with its context. By positive magnetic bead selection, CD4+ and CD8+ cells were isolated, and their purity was checked by flow cytometry. The CDR3 covers 16 residues. Germline assignment: CDR1 MDHEN and CDR2 SYDVKM. V lost 6 bases and J 8 bases, leaving 20 bases between the germline ends. The data are from a study of somatic mutations in cytotoxic T cells in rheumatoid arthritis. Here immunoSEQ multiplex PCR was the method, and the copy in TCRdb shows in-frame clones only, minus some. In the table there are roughly 32,000 clones, around 83% of which are singletons.

The rearrangement joins TRBV28 to TRBJ1-6, with no clear D. This receptor was identified in an adult with rheumatoid arthritis. The material sequenced was CD8+ T cells sorted from blood. In DNA form, the CDR3 reads TGTGCCAGCAGGGGGTCCTCGATGAAGGAGGATTCACCCCTCCACTTT. Its translation: CASRGSSMKEDSPLHF.